The TCR beta chain under discussion was sequenced for a study of blood T cell repertoires in COVID-19. Original analysis: Estimates of nucleated cell counts were drawn from the amplification of reference gene primers. Generated by immunoSEQ multiplex PCR, the TCRdb table keeps only in-frame clones and is missing some. D and trimming were read from the DNA, whereas the V and J calls and clone size are those reported in that table. The sample holds tens of thousands of clones, roughly 80% seen once. There are a few counts of this clone. An end of the junction does not agree with germline; a read error may underlie this. The CDR3 has 15 amino acids. Germline CDR1 and CDR2: MNHEY and SVGAGI.

This rearrangement joins TRBV6-5 to TRBJ1-1; the D gene is possibly TRBD1 (6 bases). The sequencing input was peripheral blood. The clonotype comes from a woman in her seventies with active or convalescent COVID-19. As DNA, the CDR3 is TGTGCCAGCAGTTACTCGAGACAGGTGAAGACTGAAGCTTTCTTT. Its protein product is CASSYSRQVKTEAFF.